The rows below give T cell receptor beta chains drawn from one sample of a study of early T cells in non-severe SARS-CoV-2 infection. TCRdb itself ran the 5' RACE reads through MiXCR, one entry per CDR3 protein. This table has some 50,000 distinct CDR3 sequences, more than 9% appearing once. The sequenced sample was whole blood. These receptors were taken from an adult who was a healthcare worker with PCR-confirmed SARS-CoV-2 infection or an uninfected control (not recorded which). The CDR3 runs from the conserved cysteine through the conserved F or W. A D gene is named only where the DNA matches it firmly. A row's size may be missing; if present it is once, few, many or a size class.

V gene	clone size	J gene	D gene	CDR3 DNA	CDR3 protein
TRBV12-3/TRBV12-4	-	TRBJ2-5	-	TGTGCCAGCAGTTACAGGGTCCGTCAAGAGACCCAGTACTTC	CASSYRVRQETQYF
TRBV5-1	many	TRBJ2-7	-	TGCGCCAGCAGCTTGCCGGGGGCAACCTCCTACGAGCAGTACTTC	CASSLPGATSYEQYF
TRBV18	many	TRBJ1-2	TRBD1	TGTGCCTCCCGGGACAGTCGAACCTATGGCTACACCTTC	CASRDSRTYGYTF
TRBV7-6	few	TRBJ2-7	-	TGTGCCAGCAGCTCTCAGACTCATTCCTACGAGCAGTACTTC	CASSSQTHSYEQYF
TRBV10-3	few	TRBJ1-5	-	TGTGCCTCTCACCGGGACACCAATCAGCCCCAGCATTTT	CASHRDTNQPQHF
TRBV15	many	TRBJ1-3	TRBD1	TGTGCCACCAGCACCCAGGGGGCTGGAAACACCATATATTTT	CATSTQGAGNTIYF
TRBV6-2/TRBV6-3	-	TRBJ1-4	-	TGTGCCAGCAGCTCCCGGAAGGGACCGGAAACAACTAATGAAAAACTGTTTTTT	CASSSRKGPETTNEKLFF
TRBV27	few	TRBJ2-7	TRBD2	TGTGCCAGCAGTTTAATTGCGGGAGGGTACGAGCAGTACTTC	CASSLIAGGYEQYF
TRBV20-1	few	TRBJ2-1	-	TGCAGTGCTAGTTTTGGGGGAGTCTACAATGAGCAGTTCTTC	CSASFGGVYNEQFF
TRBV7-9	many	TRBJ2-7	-	TGTGCCAGCAGCCCCGGGACCGAAACCTACTTC	CASSPGTETYF
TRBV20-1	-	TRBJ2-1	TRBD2	TGCAGTGCTAGAGATCTCGGCGGGAGGGGGCAGTTCTTC	CSARDLGGRGQFF
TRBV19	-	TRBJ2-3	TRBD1	TGTGCCAGTAGTATCAGACAGGGCGCAGATACGCAGTATTTT	CASSIRQGADTQYF
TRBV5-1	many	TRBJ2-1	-	TGCGCCAGCAGCAGGGGCGGGGTGAGGGATGAGCAGTTCTTC	CASSRGGVRDEQFF
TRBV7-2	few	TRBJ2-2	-	TGTGCCAGCAGCTTAAATCCAGGGTCGACCGGGGAGCTGTTTTTT	CASSLNPGSTGELFF
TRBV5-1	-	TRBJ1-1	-	TGCGCCAGCAATGAGATGTTAGCGAACACTGAAGCTTTCTTT	CASNEMLANTEAFF
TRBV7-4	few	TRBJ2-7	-	TGTGCCAGCAGCTTGCGACAGGCGGCCTCCTACGAGCAGTACTTC	CASSLRQAASYEQYF
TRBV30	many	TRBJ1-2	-	TGTGCCTGGAGAGAACAGGGTGATCCCTTTGGCTACACCTTC	CAWREQGDPFGYTF
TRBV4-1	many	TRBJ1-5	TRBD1	TGCGCCAGCAGCCAGACCTGGACAGGAGCTAATCAGCCCCAGCATTTT	CASSQTWTGANQPQHF
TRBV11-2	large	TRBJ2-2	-	TGTGCCAGCAGCCTAAAGACAGGCCCCTACCCCGGGGAGCTGTTTTTT	CASSLKTGPYPGELFF
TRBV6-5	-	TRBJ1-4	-	TGTGCCAGCAGTTACTCCAGAGTAACTAATGAAAAACTGTTTTTT	CASSYSRVTNEKLFF
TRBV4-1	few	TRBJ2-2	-	TGCGCCAGCAGCCACGCGGAGCGGAGATACACCGGGGAGCTGTTTTTT	CASSHAERRYTGELFF
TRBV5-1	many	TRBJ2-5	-	TGCGCCAGCAGCCCGGACGCGAGAGAGACCCAGTACTTC	CASSPDARETQYF
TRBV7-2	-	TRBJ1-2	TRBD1	TGTGCCAGCAGCTTAGCGACCCAGGACAGGGGAATTCGTAGTGGCTATGGCTACACCTTC	CASSLATQDRGIRSGYGYTF
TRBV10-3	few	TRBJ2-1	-	TGTGCCATCAGTGAGTCCCTTGGGGAGCAGTTCTTC	CAISESLGEQFF
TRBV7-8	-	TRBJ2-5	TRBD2	TGTGCCAGCAGCGGTAGCGGGGGGGCCGTTGAGACCCAGTACTTC	CASSGSGGAVETQYF
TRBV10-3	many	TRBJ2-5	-	TGTGCCATCAGTGAGCCCCCTGAAGAGACCCAGTACTTC	CAISEPPEETQYF
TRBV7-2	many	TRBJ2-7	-	TGTGCCAGCAGCCCAGCTAATTACGAGCAGTACTTC	CASSPANYEQYF
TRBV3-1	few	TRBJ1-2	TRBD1	TGTGCCAGCAGCCTCCGGGACAGGGGGCTTGGCTACACCTTC	CASSLRDRGLGYTF
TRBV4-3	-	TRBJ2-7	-	TGCGCCAGCAGCCAAGAAGCAGGGGCCTACGAGCAGTACTTC	CASSQEAGAYEQYF
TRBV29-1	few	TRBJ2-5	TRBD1	TGCAGCATGTGGACAGGGATCTCCCGAGAGACCCAGTACTTC	CSMWTGISRETQYF
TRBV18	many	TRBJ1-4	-	TGTGCCAGCTCCAAGACTTCCCCGGGGGGAAAACTGTTTTTT	CASSKTSPGGKLFF
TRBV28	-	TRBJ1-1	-	TGTGCCAGCAGTACCCTTTTTAGAGACACTGAAGCTTTCTTT	CASSTLFRDTEAFF
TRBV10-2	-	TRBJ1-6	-	TGCGCCAGCAGTGGGGGAATCAATTCACCCCTCCACTTT	CASSGGINSPLHF
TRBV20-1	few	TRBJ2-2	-	TGCAGTGCTAGAGCGCCCAGGGGGGCCGACGGGGAGCTGTTTTTT	CSARAPRGADGELFF
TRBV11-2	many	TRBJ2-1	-	TGTGCCAGCACCGCCGTGGCCGTCAGTATATACCATGAGCAGTTCTTC	CASTAVAVSIYHEQFF
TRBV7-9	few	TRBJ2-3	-	TGTGCCAGCACTCTGGTGCGCACAGATACGCAGTATTTT	CASTLVRTDTQYF
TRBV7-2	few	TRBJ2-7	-	TGTGCCAGCAGCCCACGCCAGAAATACGAGCAGTACTTC	CASSPRQKYEQYF
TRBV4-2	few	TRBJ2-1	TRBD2	TGTGCCAGCAGCCAATACGGACTAGCGGGGGGCAGTGAGCAGTTCTTC	CASSQYGLAGGSEQFF
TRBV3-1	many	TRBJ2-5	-	TGTGCCAGCAGCGAACCCCGTGACGCCGGCCAAGAGACCCAGTACTTC	CASSEPRDAGQETQYF
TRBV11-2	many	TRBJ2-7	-	TGTGCCAGCAGCCCAGCGAAAGGTTCAGGCCCGTACGAGCAGTACTTC	CASSPAKGSGPYEQYF
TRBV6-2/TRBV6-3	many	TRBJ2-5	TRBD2	TGTGCCAGCAGTTACGGAGGAGCGGGGGCGAACCAAGAGACCCAGTACTTC	CASSYGGAGANQETQYF
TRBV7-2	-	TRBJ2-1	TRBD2	TGTGCCAGCAGCTTAGAGGGCGGGAGTTGGTACAATGAGCAGTTCTTC	CASSLEGGSWYNEQFF
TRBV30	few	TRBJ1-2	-	TGTGCCTGGAACCAGGAGGGATATGGCTACACCTTC	CAWNQEGYGYTF
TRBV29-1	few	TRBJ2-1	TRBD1	TGCAGCGCAAACAGGGGGCTGGGCAATGAGCAGTTCTTC	CSANRGLGNEQFF
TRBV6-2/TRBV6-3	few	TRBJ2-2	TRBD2	TGTGCCAGCAGCTGGGTAGTTACTAGCGCGAACACCGGGGAGCTGTTTTTT	CASSWVVTSANTGELFF
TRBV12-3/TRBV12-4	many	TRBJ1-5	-	TGTGCCAGCAGTTTTTGGGGGCCAGGGGATAGCAATCAGCCCCAGCATTTT	CASSFWGPGDSNQPQHF
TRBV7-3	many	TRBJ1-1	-	TGTGCCAGTACGGAGGGGAGTACGAACACTGAAGCTTTCTTT	CASTEGSTNTEAFF
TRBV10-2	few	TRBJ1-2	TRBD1	TGCGCCAGCAGTGAGCGAATGGGACAGGGAATGAACTATGGCTACACCTTC	CASSERMGQGMNYGYTF
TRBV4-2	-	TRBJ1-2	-	TGTGCCAGCAGCCAAGTTGGCAGGGTCGAATATGGCTACACCTTC	CASSQVGRVEYGYTF
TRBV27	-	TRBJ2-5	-	TGTGCCAGCAGTTTTGGGACAAAGGAGACCCAGTACTTC	CASSFGTKETQYF
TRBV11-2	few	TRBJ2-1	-	TGTGCCAGCAGCGCGGGCCTAGCTCAATCCTACAATGAGCAGTTCTTC	CASSAGLAQSYNEQFF
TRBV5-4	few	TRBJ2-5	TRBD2	TGTGCCAGCAGCCCCGGCGGTAGCGGGGTTGAGACCCAGTACTTC	CASSPGGSGVETQYF
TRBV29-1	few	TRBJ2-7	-	TGCAGCGTTTCTGTCGGTATCTACGAGCAGTACTTC	CSVSVGIYEQYF